This T cell receptor (beta chain) was obtained from a study of blood T cells in healthy people across ages. A second PCR of roughly 7 to 11 cycles used a sample-barcoded 5' primer and a J-beta primer mix. From each sample, at least 3 million paired-end reads containing CDR3 were obtained. In TCRdb, the 5' RACE reads were re-called with MiXCR into one record per CDR3 protein. The table has some 1.4 million distinct CDR3 sequences, about 43% seen once. This clonotype appeared once. The antigen is unknown. Germline CDR1 is SGHKS and CDR2 is YYEKEE (reference sequence). This CDR3 is built from 15 residues. Study-level points and caveats: Researchers said unsorted PBMCs prevented a conclusive naive versus antigen-experienced comparison. Higher diversity, along with more naive CD4+ cells, distinguished long-lived donors from aged donors. Getting older went along with TCR beta diversity per million T cells dropping roughly linearly.

The receptor comes from a woman younger than 35 in good health. This chain uses TRBV5-5 with TRBJ2-1, with a weak D call TRBD1 (5 bases). The J call is doubtful: the DNA matches TRBJ2-7 better. Sequences were obtained from blood. The CDR3 sequence is CASSFVQARNNEQYF. The CDR3 nucleotides read TGTGCCAGCAGCTTTGTACAGGCCAGAAACAATGAGCAGTACTTC.